This is a list of T cell receptor beta chains from one sample in a study of blood T cell repertoires in COVID-19. Measured with immunoSEQ multiplex PCR; TCRdb has only the in-frame clones, and not every one. The repertoire holds some 200,000 clones, with 70% to 90% as singletons. Sequencing input: peripheral blood. The receptor source for this set is a man aged 45 to 65 who had recovered from COVID-19. CDR3s include the opening cysteine and the closing phenylalanine or tryptophan. The D gene is left open where the match is weak.

v_call,j_call,d_call,cdr3_aa,cdr3_nt
TRBV11-2,TRBJ2-3,TRBD2,CASSLVAGGTDTQYF,TGTGCCAGCAGCTTAGTCGCGGGAGGCACAGATACGCAGTATTTT
TRBV5-1,TRBJ1-4,NA,CASGRGRTNEKLFF,TGCGCCAGCGGAAGAGGCAGAACTAATGAAAAACTGTTTTTT
TRBV28,TRBJ2-1,NA,CASRIWDSRFEQFF,TGTGCCAGCAGGATATGGGACTCCCGGTTTGAGCAGTTCTTC
TRBV10-1,TRBJ2-2,TRBD1,CASSEPGGQSNTGELFF,TGCGCCAGCAGTGAGCCAGGGGGACAGAGCAACACCGGGGAGCTGTTTTTT
TRBV2,TRBJ2-2,NA,CASKEGPNTGELFF,TGTGCCAGCAAGGAGGGGCCGAACACCGGGGAGCTGTTTTTT
TRBV10-3,TRBJ2-7,TRBD1,CAISEGQGYEQYF,TGTGCCATCAGTGAGGGACAGGGCTACGAGCAGTACTTC
TRBV9,TRBJ2-1,TRBD2,CASSSLAGGGVHEQFF,TGTGCCAGCAGCTCCCTAGCGGGAGGGGGGGTTCATGAGCAGTTCTTC
TRBV19,TRBJ1-2,TRBD1,CASSIRQGGNYGYTF,TGTGCCAGTAGTATAAGGCAGGGGGGCAACTATGGCTACACCTTC
TRBV4-1,TRBJ2-3,NA,CASSQNQGRADTQYF,TGCGCCAGCAGCCAAAATCAGGGGAGGGCAGATACGCAGTATTTT
TRBV6-9,TRBJ2-6,NA,CASIPWTARSGANVLTF,TGTGCCAGCATTCCCTGGACAGCCCGCTCTGGGGCCAACGTCCTGACTTTC
TRBV28,TRBJ2-7,TRBD1,CASSSHQQGAKYGEQYF,TGTGCCAGCAGTTCCCATCAACAGGGGGCTAAATATGGCGAGCAGTACTTC
TRBV11-2,TRBJ2-2,TRBD1,CASSLRGPMGTGELFF,TGTGCCAGCAGCCTCAGGGGGCCGATGGGAACCGGGGAGCTGTTTTTT